This T cell receptor beta chain was captured by sequencing in a study of cytomegalovirus exposure and HLA in healthy donors. Study outcomes and limitations: Sequencing depth across donors, presence/absence analyses assumed, was roughly uniform. Later on, an analysis found that several of the most significant clusters appeared to be linked to common viral pathogens, which included parvovirus B19.

13 Jbeta primers and 60 Vbeta primers were used for the PCR. Sequencing used immunoSEQ multiplex PCR; TCRdb keeps in-frame clones, though not all of them. The sample carries 35,000 to 50,000 clones, about 50% recorded once. In the case of this clone: The antigen is unknown.

The CDR3 covers 15 residues. Per the germline V gene, CDR1 is MNHEY and CDR2 is SVGAGI. With 7 bases clipped from V and 1 base from J, the junction kept 7 bases outside the gene matches. Donors sampled were nominally healthy, though unrecorded immune exposures were likely. Material: PBMCs. This receptor was taken from a human donor in good health. The chain employs TRBV6-5 and TRBJ2-3, with 8 bases fitting TRBD2. Here the CDR3 reads CASTPGGGRTDTQYF. In DNA, the CDR3 is TGTGCCAGCACCCCCGGGGGGGGTCGCACAGATACGCAGTATTTT.